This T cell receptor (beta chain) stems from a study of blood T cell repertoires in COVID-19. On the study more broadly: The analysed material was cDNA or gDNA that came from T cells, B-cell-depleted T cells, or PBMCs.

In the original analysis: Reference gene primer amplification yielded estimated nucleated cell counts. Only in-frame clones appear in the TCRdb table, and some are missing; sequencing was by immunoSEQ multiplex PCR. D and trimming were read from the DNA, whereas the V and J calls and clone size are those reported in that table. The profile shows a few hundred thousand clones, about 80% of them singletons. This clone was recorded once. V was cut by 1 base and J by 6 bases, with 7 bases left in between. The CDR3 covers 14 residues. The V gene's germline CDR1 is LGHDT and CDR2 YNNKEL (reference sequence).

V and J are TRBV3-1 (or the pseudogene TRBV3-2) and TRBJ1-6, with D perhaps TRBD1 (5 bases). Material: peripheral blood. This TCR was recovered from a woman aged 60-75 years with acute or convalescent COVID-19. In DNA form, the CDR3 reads TGTGCCAGCAGCCAAGTGCAGGGTAATTCACCCCTCCACTTT. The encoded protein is CASSQVQGNSPLHF.